The text below deals with one T cell receptor (beta chain). As yet, its antigen is unknown. CDR3 length: 16 residues. Germline CDR1 is MGHDK and CDR2 is SYGVNS. V gave up 5 bases and J gave up 0 bases, with 14 bases separating them. This entry belongs to a study of cytomegalovirus exposure and HLA in healthy donors. Findings of the study overall: TRBV6-2, TRBV6-3 and other indistinguishable V segments were excluded.

The PCR employed 60 Vbeta primers together with 13 Jbeta primers. Per the original methods: Roughly 11 million of the 80 million or so unique TCR beta chains counted in a later analysis were shared. Sequencing used immunoSEQ multiplex PCR; TCRdb keeps in-frame clones, though not all of them. For V, J and clone size, that table is used; D and trimming come from the DNA. The sample lists about 34,000 clones; 82% were seen once. The chain links TRBV25-1 to TRBJ1-3, with D possibly being TRBD1 (6 bases). This clonotype originated in a woman aged 18-29 years in good health and CMV-seropositive. The sample was PBMCs. The DNA for the CDR3 is TGTGCCAGCAGTTTGAGGGGGGGGGTCTCTGGAAACACCATATATTTT. Translating it yields CASSLRGGVSGNTIYF.